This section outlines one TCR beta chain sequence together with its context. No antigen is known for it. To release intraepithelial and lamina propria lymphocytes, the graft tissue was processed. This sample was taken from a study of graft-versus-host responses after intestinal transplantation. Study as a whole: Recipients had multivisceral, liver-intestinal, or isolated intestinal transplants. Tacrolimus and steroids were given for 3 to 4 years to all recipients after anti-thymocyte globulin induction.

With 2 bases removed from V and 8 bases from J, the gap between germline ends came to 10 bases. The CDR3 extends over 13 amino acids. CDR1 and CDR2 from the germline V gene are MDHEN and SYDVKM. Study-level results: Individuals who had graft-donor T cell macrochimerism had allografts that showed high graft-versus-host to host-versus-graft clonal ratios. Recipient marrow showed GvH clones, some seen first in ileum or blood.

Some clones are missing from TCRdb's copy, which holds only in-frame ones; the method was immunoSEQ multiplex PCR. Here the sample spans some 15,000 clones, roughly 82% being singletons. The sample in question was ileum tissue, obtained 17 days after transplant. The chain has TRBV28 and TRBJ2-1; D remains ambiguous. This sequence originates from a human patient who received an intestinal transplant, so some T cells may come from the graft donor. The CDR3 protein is CASSLSRLDEQFF. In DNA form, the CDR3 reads TGTGCCAGCAGTTTAAGTCGGCTGGATGAGCAGTTCTTC.